The rows below give T cell receptor beta chains drawn from one sample of a study of blood T cell repertoires in COVID-19. Assay: immunoSEQ multiplex PCR; the TCRdb copy retains only in-frame clones and omits some. The table shows about 160,000 clones, with around 92% occurring only once. Material: peripheral blood. These receptors all stem from a man under 40 with COVID-19, enrolled during active disease. CDR3s include the opening cysteine and the closing phenylalanine or tryptophan. A D gene is named only where the DNA matches it firmly. Size is stated for part of the rows, as once, few or many counts, or as a class when the clone is expanded.

v_call: TRBV9; d_call: TRBD2; cdr3_length: 15; clone_size: NA; j_call: TRBJ2-7; cdr3_nt: TGTGCCAGCAGCGCCTCTAGCGGGAGGGCAGAAGAGCAGTACTTC; cdr3_aa: CASSASSGRAEEQYF
v_call: TRBV7-9; d_call: NA; cdr3_length: 15; clone_size: NA; j_call: TRBJ1-2; cdr3_nt: TGTGCCAGCAGCCCTCCGAACTTGGAGGTATATGGCTACACCTTC; cdr3_aa: CASSPPNLEVYGYTF
v_call: TRBV6-5; d_call: TRBD1; cdr3_length: 15; clone_size: NA; j_call: TRBJ2-7; cdr3_nt: TGTGCCAGCAGGAGGGACAGGGGGCTTTCCTACGAGCAGTACTTC; cdr3_aa: CASRRDRGLSYEQYF
v_call: TRBV25-1; d_call: TRBD2; cdr3_length: 15; clone_size: NA; j_call: TRBJ2-7; cdr3_nt: TGTGCCAGCAGTCTCCCGGGACTAGCGGGAGGGCCTCAGTACTTC; cdr3_aa: CASSLPGLAGGPQYF
v_call: TRBV19; d_call: NA; cdr3_length: 13; clone_size: NA; j_call: TRBJ2-7; cdr3_nt: TGTGCCAGTAGTGCGGACAGATCCTACGAGCAGTACTTC; cdr3_aa: CASSADRSYEQYF
v_call: TRBV6-5; d_call: TRBD2; cdr3_length: 15; clone_size: NA; j_call: TRBJ2-7; cdr3_nt: TGTGCCAGCCAGGAACCGGGACTAGCGGGATGGGAGCAGTACTTC; cdr3_aa: CASQEPGLAGWEQYF
v_call: TRBV5-1; d_call: TRBD1; cdr3_length: 17; clone_size: once; j_call: TRBJ2-3; cdr3_nt: TGCGCCAGCAGCTTATCTCCCTCCCGGGGACAGACAGATACGCAGTATTTT; cdr3_aa: CASSLSPSRGQTDTQYF
v_call: TRBV27; d_call: TRBD2; cdr3_length: 17; clone_size: NA; j_call: TRBJ2-1; cdr3_nt: TGTGCCAGCAGTTTCCCGACTAGCGGAAGCTCCTACAATGAGCAGTTCTTC; cdr3_aa: CASSFPTSGSSYNEQFF
v_call: TRBV5-4; d_call: NA; cdr3_length: 13; clone_size: NA; j_call: TRBJ1-2; cdr3_nt: TGTGCCAGCAGCTTCACAGGGCTGGAGGGCTACACCTTC; cdr3_aa: CASSFTGLEGYTF
v_call: TRBV6-6; d_call: TRBD1; cdr3_length: 14; clone_size: NA; j_call: TRBJ2-5; cdr3_nt: TGTGCCAGCAGTCCCCGGACAGGGTTGGAGACCCAGTACTTC; cdr3_aa: CASSPRTGLETQYF
v_call: TRBV28; d_call: NA; cdr3_length: 16; clone_size: NA; j_call: TRBJ1-5; cdr3_nt: TGTGCCAGCAGTTTAGTTAAGGGGTCACCCAATCAGCCCCAGCATTTT; cdr3_aa: CASSLVKGSPNQPQHF
v_call: TRBV7-2; d_call: NA; cdr3_length: 16; clone_size: NA; j_call: TRBJ1-5; cdr3_nt: TGTGCCAGCAGCCCCAGGGCGGGAAATAGCAATCAGCCCCAGCATTTT; cdr3_aa: CASSPRAGNSNQPQHF
v_call: TRBV12-3/TRBV12-4; d_call: NA; cdr3_length: 11; clone_size: NA; j_call: TRBJ1-4; cdr3_nt: TGTGCCAGCAGTGCGGAGGAAAAACTGTTTTTT; cdr3_aa: CASSAEEKLFF
v_call: TRBV5-6; d_call: TRBD2; cdr3_length: 13; clone_size: NA; j_call: TRBJ2-5; cdr3_nt: TGTGCCAGCAGCAGGACTAGTGTGGAGACCCAGTACTTC; cdr3_aa: CASSRTSVETQYF
v_call: TRBV5-1; d_call: TRBD2; cdr3_length: 17; clone_size: NA; j_call: TRBJ2-3; cdr3_nt: TGCGCCAGCAGCTTGTGGACTAGCGGGGATAGGGCAGATACGCAGTATTTT; cdr3_aa: CASSLWTSGDRADTQYF
v_call: TRBV6-5; d_call: TRBD1; cdr3_length: 16; clone_size: NA; j_call: TRBJ2-2; cdr3_nt: TGTGCCAGCAGTTACCCGAGGACAGGGGGCTTCGGGGAGCTGTTTTTT; cdr3_aa: CASSYPRTGGFGELFF
v_call: TRBV5-1; d_call: NA; cdr3_length: 14; clone_size: NA; j_call: TRBJ1-5; cdr3_nt: TGCGCCCGCAGCCCGGGGGGGGACAATCAGCCCCAGCATTTT; cdr3_aa: CARSPGGDNQPQHF
v_call: TRBV10-3; d_call: NA; cdr3_length: 11; clone_size: NA; j_call: TRBJ2-5; cdr3_nt: TGTGCCATCAGTGCAGAAGAGACCCAGTACTTC; cdr3_aa: CAISAEETQYF
v_call: TRBV24-1; d_call: NA; cdr3_length: 15; clone_size: NA; j_call: TRBJ2-5; cdr3_nt: TGTGCCACCAGTGATTTGCGGCGGGATAGGGAGACCCAGTACTTC; cdr3_aa: CATSDLRRDRETQYF
v_call: TRBV11-2; d_call: NA; cdr3_length: 16; clone_size: NA; j_call: TRBJ1-6; cdr3_nt: TGTGCCAGCAGCTCGAAAACAGGTTCCTCTAATTCACCCCTCCACTTT; cdr3_aa: CASSSKTGSSNSPLHF
v_call: TRBV24-1; d_call: NA; cdr3_length: 14; clone_size: NA; j_call: TRBJ1-3; cdr3_nt: TGTGCCACCCCGGCGGGGGATGTGGGAAACACCATATATTTT; cdr3_aa: CATPAGDVGNTIYF
v_call: TRBV4-2; d_call: NA; cdr3_length: 16; clone_size: once; j_call: TRBJ1-4; cdr3_nt: TGTGCCAGCAGCCAAGATGGAGGGGCGACTAATGAAAAACTGTTTTTT; cdr3_aa: CASSQDGGATNEKLFF